This T cell receptor beta chain was found in a study of early T cells in non-severe SARS-CoV-2 infection. Study summary: Chains were not paired, and sequencing was done on bulk RNA from unsorted whole blood. Study outcomes and limitations: Anti-spike CD8 specificities were favored by VDJdb matching, whose results missed private and CD4 specificities.

In its sample, this clonotype was seen a few times. Its target is unknown. This CDR3 has 16 amino acids. The germline V gene encodes CDR1 SEHNR and CDR2 FQNEAQ (reference sequence). After removal of 4 bases from V and 2 bases from J, the junction contained 10 bases not matched to a gene. Unique molecular identifier tags were affixed to discrete cDNA molecules. One entry per CDR3 protein results from TCRdb running MiXCR on the 5' RACE reads. The sample shows approximately 49,000 distinct CDR3 sequences, approximately 12% of them seen only once. The sequenced sample consisted of whole blood. The receptor was isolated from an adult who was a healthcare worker with PCR-confirmed SARS-CoV-2 infection or an uninfected control (not recorded which). The V and J genes are TRBV7-9 and TRBJ2-7; 8 nucleotides line up with TRBD1. CDR3 in DNA: TGTGCCAGCAGCTCACCGGGACAGGCGTTCCCCTACGAGCAGTACTTC. Protein sequence: CASSSPGQAFPYEQYF.